Each of the 17 T cell receptor beta chains below was sequenced from the same sample in a study of blood T cell repertoires in COVID-19. Assay used: immunoSEQ multiplex PCR; TCRdb lists only in-frame clones, some missing. Of approximately 230,000 clones in the sample, 70% to 90% were seen once. Material for sequencing was PBMCs or T cells enriched from blood (not recorded which). The receptors here all came from a man between 18 and 35 years old who had recovered from COVID-19.

The chain recombines TRBV5-4 with TRBJ2-7, with 7 bases lining up with TRBD2. Germline CDR1 is SGHNT and CDR2 is YYREEE (reference sequence). The CDR3 covers 14 residues. The junction had 0 bases not matched to a gene; V was cut back by 0 bases and J by 0 bases. The CDR3: CASSLGTSSYEQYF. CDR3 coding DNA: TGTGCCAGCAGCTTGGGGACTAGCTCCTACGAGCAGTACTTC.

The chain has TRBV21-1 and TRBJ2-5; the table's D call, TRBD2, was not checked against the DNA. TRBV21-1 is a documented pseudogene. The CDR3 loop spans 15 amino acids. CDR3 sequence (DNA): TGTGCCAGCAGCACCCGGGGTGGGCCACAAGAGACCCAGTACTTC. Translated, it gives CASSTRGGPQETQYF.

J is TRBJ2-1 and V is TRBV4-1; 10 nucleotides line up with TRBD2. The junction had 5 bases not matched to a gene; V was cut back by 3 bases and J by 0 bases. This CDR3 region has 17 residues. From germline, CDR1 is MGHRA and CDR2 YSYEKL. CDR3 amino acids: CASSQGLAKSSYNEQFF. For the CDR3, the DNA is TGCGCCAGCAGCCAGGGACTAGCGAAGAGCTCCTACAATGAGCAGTTCTTC.

The gene calls are TRBV6-5 and TRBJ2-5, with 7 bases lining up with TRBD2. CDR3 size: 13 residues. Looked up from germline, CDR1 is MNHEY and CDR2 is SVGAGI. V gave up 7 bases and J gave up 8 bases; unmatched junction bases: 10. The CDR3 is CASTQDRGGTQYF. The CDR3, as DNA: TGTGCCAGCACCCAGGACCGCGGGGGAACCCAGTACTTC.

The CDR3 coding sequence is TGTGCCATCGGAGACTCGATGTACACTGAAGCTTTCTTT. This translates into CAIGDSMYTEAFF. V is TRBV10-3 and J is TRBJ1-1; D ambiguous. The CDR3 loop spans 13 amino acids. Germline loops: CDR1 ENHRY, CDR2 SYGVKD. Trimming pared 8 bases from V and 3 bases from J, leaving 13 bases between.

A few counts support this clone. The genes are TRBV7-9 and TRBJ1-1; TRBD1 agrees at 9 bases. Looked up from germline, CDR1 is SEHNR and CDR2 is FQNEAQ (reference sequence). CDR3 size: 16 residues. The V and J ends lost 4 bases and 0 bases, in that order; junction bases with no gene match: 6. CDR3 sequence (DNA): TGTGCCAGCAGCTCCGGGACAGGGAGTATGAACACTGAAGCTTTCTTT. Encoded protein: CASSSGTGSMNTEAFF.

This rearrangement joins TRBV2 to TRBJ1-2, with 8 bases lining up with TRBD1. The germline CDR1 and CDR2 sequences are SNHLY and FYNNEI. This CDR3 has 14 residues. Trimming cost V 5 bases and J 8 bases; bases outside gene matches: 10. CDR3 loop: CASSLGQASSGYTF. The DNA for the CDR3 is TGTGCCAGCAGTTTGGGACAGGCTTCTTCAGGCTACACCTTC.

The rearrangement links TRBV7-9 to TRBJ2-3, with TRBD1 as a possible D gene (5 bases). CDR1 and CDR2 from the germline V gene are SEHNR and FQNEAQ (reference sequence). The CDR3 has 17 residues. V dropped 4 bases and J dropped 6 bases, with 23 bases sitting between them. The CDR3 loop is CASSSMNNQGRHDTQYF. DNA for the CDR3: TGTGCCAGCAGCTCCATGAACAACCAGGGTCGGCACGATACGCAGTATTTT.

In DNA, the CDR3 is TGTGCCAGCAGCTTAATCCGGAGGACAGGAGCGAGCTATGGCTACACCTTC. Its protein is CASSLIRRTGASYGYTF. The chain is built from TRBV5-8 and TRBJ1-2; 7 positions match TRBD1. CDR1 and CDR2 (germline): SGHTS, YDEGEE. This CDR3 has 17 amino acids. V lost 2 bases, J lost 4 bases, and 14 bases stayed unmatched.

The chain is built from TRBV19 and TRBJ1-4; 11 nucleotides align to TRBD1. Germline lookup yields CDR1 LNHDA and CDR2 SQIVND (reference sequence). Unmatched junction bases numbered 8, after V lost 9 bases and J lost 5 bases. This CDR3 is built from 15 residues. The CDR3 DNA sequence: TGTGCCAGCCACTCCCGGACAGGGGGCAATGAAAAACTGTTTTTT. Protein product: CASHSRTGGNEKLFF.

The chain employs TRBV24-1 and TRBJ2-5; TRBD1 agrees at 10 bases. Germline lookup yields CDR1 KGHDR and CDR2 SFDVKD. The J segment lost 1 base and the V segment lost 5 bases, leaving 6 bases of the junction unmatched. The CDR3 length is 16 residues. CDR3 coding DNA: TGTGCCACCAGTGGCTCCGGGACAGGGGTCCAAGAGACCCAGTACTTC. Residues: CATSGSGTGVQETQYF.

The CDR3: CASTPKPWSEKLFF. The CDR3 DNA reads TGTGCCAGCACCCCAAAGCCCTGGTCCGAAAAACTGTTTTTT. The genes are TRBV28 and TRBJ1-4, with D unclear. V was trimmed by 7 bases and J by 8 bases, leaving 17 bases between them. The CDR3 consists of 14 residues. CDR1 and CDR2 from the germline V gene are MDHEN and SYDVKM.

The chain links TRBV21-1 to TRBJ1-1. TRBV21-1 is noted as a pseudogene. This CDR3 has 13 residues. The CDR3 loop is CAMLDGKNTEAFF. CDR3 in DNA: TGTGCCATGCTTGACGGGAAAAACACTGAAGCTTTCTTT.

This clone appeared once. The chain joins TRBV11-3 to TRBJ2-1, with TRBD1 matching over 9 bases. The CDR3 has 15 amino acids. CDR1 SGHNT and CDR2 YENEEA come from the germline V gene. V trimming: 5 bases; J trimming: 0 bases; junction bases outside the gene matches: 2. CDR3 sequence: CASSPGQGSYNEQFF. For the CDR3, the DNA is TGTGCCAGCAGCCCGGGACAGGGCTCCTACAATGAGCAGTTCTTC.

The V call is TRBV19, the J call TRBJ1-6, with D uncertain. Germline lookup yields CDR1 LNHDA and CDR2 SQIVND (reference sequence). The CDR3 extends over 18 amino acids. V was cut by 4 bases and J by 0 bases, with 16 bases left in between. This chain's CDR3 is CASSKHVARSSYNSPLHF. In DNA, the CDR3 is TGTGCCAGTAGTAAGCACGTAGCGCGGAGCTCCTATAATTCACCCCTCCACTTT. The whole variable domain, filled in from reference TRBV19 and TRBJ1-6, reads DGGITQSPKYLFRKEGQNVTLSCEQNLNHDAMYWYRQDPGQGLRLIYYSQIVNDFQKGDIAEGYSVSREKKESFPLTVTSAQKNPTAFYLCASSKHVARSSYNSPLHFGNGTRLTVT.

The V and J genes are TRBV11-2 and TRBJ1-2, with D possibly TRBD1 on 5 matching bases. The germline V and J ends were trimmed by 6 bases and 0 bases, with 23 bases remaining between them. This CDR3 is built from 18 residues. Per the germline V gene, CDR1 is SGHAT and CDR2 is FQNNGV. CDR3 residues: CASRDVKGRLRANYGYTF. The CDR3 coding sequence is TGTGCCAGCAGGGATGTGAAGGGGCGCCTAAGAGCTAACTATGGCTACACCTTC.

The table lists this clone with a few counts. The gene calls are TRBV27 and TRBJ1-5, with 7 bases matching TRBD1. Germline CDR1 reads MNHEY; CDR2 reads SMNVEV (reference sequence). The CDR3 extends over 15 amino acids. Trimming took 6 bases from V and 6 from J; bases not matched to a gene: 11. In DNA form, the CDR3 reads TGTGCCAGCAGGCTTACAGGGGTCAACAGTCAGCCCCAGCATTTT. It yields the protein CASRLTGVNSQPQHF.